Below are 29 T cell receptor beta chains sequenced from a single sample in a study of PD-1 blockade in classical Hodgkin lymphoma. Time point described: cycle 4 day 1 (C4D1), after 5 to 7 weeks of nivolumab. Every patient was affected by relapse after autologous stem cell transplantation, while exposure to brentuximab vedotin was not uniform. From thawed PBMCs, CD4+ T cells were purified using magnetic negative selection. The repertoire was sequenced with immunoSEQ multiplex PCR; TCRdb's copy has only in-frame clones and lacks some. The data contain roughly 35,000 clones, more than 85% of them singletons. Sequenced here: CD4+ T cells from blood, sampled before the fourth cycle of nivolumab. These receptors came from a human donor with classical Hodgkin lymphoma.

The CDR3 protein is CASSLGAGRNQPQHF. The CDR3 bases are TGTGCCAGCAGTTTAGGGGCAGGGCGAAATCAGCCCCAGCATTTT. The rearrangement links TRBV28 to TRBJ1-5; possibly TRBD1 for D (5 bases). The CDR3 spans 15 residues. The V gene's germline CDR1 is MDHEN and CDR2 SYDVKM. V was shortened by 2 bases and J by 4 bases, with 12 bases between the two germline ends.

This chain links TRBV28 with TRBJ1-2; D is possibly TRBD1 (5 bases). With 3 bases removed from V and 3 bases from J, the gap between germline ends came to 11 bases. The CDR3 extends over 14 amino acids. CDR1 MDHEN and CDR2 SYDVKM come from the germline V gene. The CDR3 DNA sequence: TGTGCCAGCAGTTTTTCCGGCAGGGACTATGGCTACACCTTC. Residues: CASSFSGRDYGYTF.

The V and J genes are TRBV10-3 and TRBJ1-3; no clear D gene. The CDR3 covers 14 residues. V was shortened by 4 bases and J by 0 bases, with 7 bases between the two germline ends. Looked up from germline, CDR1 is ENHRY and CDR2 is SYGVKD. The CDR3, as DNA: TGTGCCATCAGTGGACGGAGCTCTGGAAACACCATATATTTT. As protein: CAISGRSSGNTIYF.

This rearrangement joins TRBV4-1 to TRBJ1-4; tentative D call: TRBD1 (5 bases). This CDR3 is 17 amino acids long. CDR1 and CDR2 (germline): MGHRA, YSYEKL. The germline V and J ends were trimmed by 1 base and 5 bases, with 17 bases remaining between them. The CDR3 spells CASSQGKGTVGNEKLFF. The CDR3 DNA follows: TGCGCCAGCAGCCAAGGGAAGGGGACCGTGGGCAATGAAAAACTGTTTTTT.

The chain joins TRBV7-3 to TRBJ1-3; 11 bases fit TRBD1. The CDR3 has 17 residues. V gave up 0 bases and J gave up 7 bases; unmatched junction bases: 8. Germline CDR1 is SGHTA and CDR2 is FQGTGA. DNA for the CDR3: TGTGCCAGCAGCTTAACGGGCGGTGGACAGGGGGCTAACACCATATATTTT. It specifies CASSLTGGGQGANTIYF.

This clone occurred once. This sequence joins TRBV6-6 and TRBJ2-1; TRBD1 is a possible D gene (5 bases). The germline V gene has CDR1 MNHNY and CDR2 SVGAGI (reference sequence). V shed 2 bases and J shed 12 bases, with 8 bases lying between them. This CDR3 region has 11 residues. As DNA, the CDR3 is TGTGCCAGCAGTTACGGAAGGGGGCAGTTCTTC. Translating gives CASSYGRGQFF.

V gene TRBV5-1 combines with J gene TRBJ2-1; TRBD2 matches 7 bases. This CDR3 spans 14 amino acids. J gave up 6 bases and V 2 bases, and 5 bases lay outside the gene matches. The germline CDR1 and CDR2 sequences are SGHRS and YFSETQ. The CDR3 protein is CASSFSGPVNEQFF. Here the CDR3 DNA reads TGCGCCAGCAGCTTTAGCGGGCCAGTCAATGAGCAGTTCTTC.

Here the CDR3 reads CATSRAWTGRETQYF. CDR3 sequence (DNA): TGTGCCACCAGCAGAGCCTGGACAGGGCGGGAGACCCAGTACTTC. This chain connects TRBV15 to TRBJ2-5; 8 bases line up with TRBD1. The CDR3 is made up of 15 amino acids. Germline values: CDR1 LNHNV, CDR2 YYDKDF (reference sequence). V was pared by 1 base and J by 5 bases, with 6 bases of the junction left unmatched.

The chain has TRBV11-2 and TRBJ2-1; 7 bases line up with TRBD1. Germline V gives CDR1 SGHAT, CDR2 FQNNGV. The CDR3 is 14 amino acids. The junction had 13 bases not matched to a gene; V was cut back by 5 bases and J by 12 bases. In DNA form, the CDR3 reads TGTGCCAGCAGCCGTTACAGGGGAGAGGGGGTGCAGTTCTTC. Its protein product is CASSRYRGEGVQFF.

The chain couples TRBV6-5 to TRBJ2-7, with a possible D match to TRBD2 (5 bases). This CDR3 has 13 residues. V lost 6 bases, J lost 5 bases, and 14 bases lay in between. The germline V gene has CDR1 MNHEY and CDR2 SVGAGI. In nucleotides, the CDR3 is TGTGCCAGCAGCCTTTACTCCGGGGACGAGCAGTACTTC. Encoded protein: CASSLYSGDEQYF.

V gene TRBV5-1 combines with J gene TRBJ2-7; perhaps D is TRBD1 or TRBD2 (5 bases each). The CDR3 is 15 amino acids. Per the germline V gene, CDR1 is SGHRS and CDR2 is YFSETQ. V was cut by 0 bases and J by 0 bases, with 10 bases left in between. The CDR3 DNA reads TGCGCCAGCAGCTTGGTAAAGGGGAGCTCCTACGAGCAGTACTTC. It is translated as CASSLVKGSSYEQYF.

The CDR3: CASSIGPSTGELFF. DNA of the CDR3: TGTGCCAGTAGTATTGGGCCGTCTACCGGGGAGCTGTTTTTT. V and J are TRBV19 and TRBJ2-2, with D uncertain. Germline V gene sequence: CDR1 LNHDA, CDR2 SQIVND (reference sequence). The V gene lost 3 bases and the J gene lost 5 bases, with 10 bases spanning the gap. This CDR3 spans 14 amino acids.

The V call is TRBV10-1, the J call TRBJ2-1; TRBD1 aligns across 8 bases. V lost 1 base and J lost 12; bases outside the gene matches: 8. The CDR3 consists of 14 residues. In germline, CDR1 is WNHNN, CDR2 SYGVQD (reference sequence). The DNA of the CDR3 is TGCGCCAGCAGTGAGTACGCCAGGGGGCGTGGGCAGTTCTTC. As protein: CASSEYARGRGQFF.

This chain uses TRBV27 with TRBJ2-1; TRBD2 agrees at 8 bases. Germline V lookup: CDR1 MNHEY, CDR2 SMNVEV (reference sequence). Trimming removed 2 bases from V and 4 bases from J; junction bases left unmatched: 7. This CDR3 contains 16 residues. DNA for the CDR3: TGTGCCAGCAGTTTAGGGGCTAGCGGGTATTACAATGAGCAGTTCTTC. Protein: CASSLGASGYYNEQFF.

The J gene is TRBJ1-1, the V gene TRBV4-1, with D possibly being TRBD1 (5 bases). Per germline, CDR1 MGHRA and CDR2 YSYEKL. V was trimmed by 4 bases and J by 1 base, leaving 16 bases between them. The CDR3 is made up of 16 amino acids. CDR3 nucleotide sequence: TGCGCCAGCAGCCCGCGCCTCGGCCAGGGGAACACTGAAGCTTTCTTT. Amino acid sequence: CASSPRLGQGNTEAFF.

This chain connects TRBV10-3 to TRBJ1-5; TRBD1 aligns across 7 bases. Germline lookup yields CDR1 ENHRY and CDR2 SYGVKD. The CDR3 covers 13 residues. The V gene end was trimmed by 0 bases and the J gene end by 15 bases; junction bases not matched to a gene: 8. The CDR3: CAISESTGAGWHF. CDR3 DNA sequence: TGTGCCATCAGTGAGTCAACAGGGGCCGGTTGGCATTTT.

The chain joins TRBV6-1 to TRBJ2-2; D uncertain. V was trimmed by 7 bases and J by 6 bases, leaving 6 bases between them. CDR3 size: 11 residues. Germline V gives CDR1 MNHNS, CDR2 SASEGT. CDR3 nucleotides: TGTGCCAGCACAAGGGCCGGGGAGCTGTTTTTT. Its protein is CASTRAGELFF.

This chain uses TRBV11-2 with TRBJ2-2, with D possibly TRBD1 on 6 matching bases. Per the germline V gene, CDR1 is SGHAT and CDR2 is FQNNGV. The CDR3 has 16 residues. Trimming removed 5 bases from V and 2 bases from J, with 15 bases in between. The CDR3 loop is CASSLNQGPNTGELFF. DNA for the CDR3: TGTGCCAGCAGCCTCAACCAGGGGCCCAACACCGGGGAGCTGTTTTTT.

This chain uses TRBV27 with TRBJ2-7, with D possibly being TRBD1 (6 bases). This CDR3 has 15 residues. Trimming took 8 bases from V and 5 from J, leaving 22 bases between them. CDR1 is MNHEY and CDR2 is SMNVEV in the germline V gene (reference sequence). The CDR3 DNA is TGTGCCAGCGGCCTGACGAAAGGACAGCTCCACGAGCAGTACTTC. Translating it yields CASGLTKGQLHEQYF.

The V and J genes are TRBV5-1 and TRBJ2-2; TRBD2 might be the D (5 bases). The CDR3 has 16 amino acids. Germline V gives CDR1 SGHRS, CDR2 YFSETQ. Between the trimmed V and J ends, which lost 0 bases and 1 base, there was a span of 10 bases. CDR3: CASSLDRSGNTGELFF. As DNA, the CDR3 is TGCGCCAGCAGCTTGGACCGCAGCGGGAACACCGGGGAGCTGTTTTTT.

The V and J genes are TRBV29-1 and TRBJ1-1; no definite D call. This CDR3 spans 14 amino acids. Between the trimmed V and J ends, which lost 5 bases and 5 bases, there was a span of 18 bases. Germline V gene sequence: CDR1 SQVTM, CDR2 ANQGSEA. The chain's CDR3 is CSVPAVGGDTEAFF. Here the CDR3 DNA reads TGCAGCGTTCCGGCAGTCGGAGGAGATACTGAAGCTTTCTTT.

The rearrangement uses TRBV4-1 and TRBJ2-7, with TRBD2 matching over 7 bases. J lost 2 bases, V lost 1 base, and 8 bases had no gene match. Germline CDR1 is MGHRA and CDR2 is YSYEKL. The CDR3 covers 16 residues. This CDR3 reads CASSQALGTTTYEQYF. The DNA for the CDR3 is TGCGCCAGCAGCCAAGCCCTCGGGACTACTACCTACGAGCAGTACTTC.

CDR3 nucleotides: TGTGCCAGCAGCCCCCGCGCGGGTTGGGGCACAGATACGCAGTATTTT. This gives the protein CASSPRAGWGTDTQYF. The chain employs TRBV7-2 and TRBJ2-3, with D possibly being TRBD2 (5 bases). Trimming took off 5 bases at V and 1 base at J, with 16 bases between the two ends. The CDR3 runs 16 residues. Germline V gives CDR1 SGHTA, CDR2 FQGNSA.

The CDR3 region is CASSQWGGPRKAFF. The CDR3 DNA follows: TGTGCCAGCAGCCAGTGGGGGGGCCCGAGGAAAGCTTTCTTT. This chain uses TRBV11-2 with TRBJ1-1; the D gene is possibly TRBD1 (6 bases). V lost 5 bases and J 9 bases, leaving 19 bases between the germline ends. The V gene's germline CDR1 is SGHAT and CDR2 FQNNGV. The CDR3 consists of 14 residues.

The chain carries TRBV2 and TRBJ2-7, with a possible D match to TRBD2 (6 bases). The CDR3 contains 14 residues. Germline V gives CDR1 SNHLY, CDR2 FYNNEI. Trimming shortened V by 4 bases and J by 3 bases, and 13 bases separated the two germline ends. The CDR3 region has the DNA TGTGCCAGCAGTGTTGGGCTAGCGCACTACGAGCAGTACTTC. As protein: CASSVGLAHYEQYF.

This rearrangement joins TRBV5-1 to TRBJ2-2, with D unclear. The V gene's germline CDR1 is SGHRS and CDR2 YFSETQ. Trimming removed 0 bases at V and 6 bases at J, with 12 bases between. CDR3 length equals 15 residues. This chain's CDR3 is CASSLDVGAAGELFF. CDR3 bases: TGCGCCAGCAGCTTGGATGTTGGCGCCGCCGGGGAGCTGTTTTTT.

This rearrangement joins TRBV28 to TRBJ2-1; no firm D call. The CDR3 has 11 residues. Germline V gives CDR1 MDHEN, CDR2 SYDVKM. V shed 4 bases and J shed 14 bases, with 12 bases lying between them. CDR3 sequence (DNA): TGTGCCAGCAGTTCTCTCCCATTCAAGTTCTTC. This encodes CASSSLPFKFF.

The CDR3 nucleotides are TGTGCCAGCAGCTTAGGGGGACGGAGACGGCTGGGCTCCTACGAGCAGTACTTC. This sequence encodes CASSLGGRRRLGSYEQYF. V is TRBV11-2 and J is TRBJ2-7; D tentatively reads TRBD1 or TRBD2 (5 bases each). V lost 1 base and J 0 bases, leaving 19 bases between the germline ends. The CDR3 sequence is 18 residues long. Germline CDR1 reads SGHAT; CDR2 reads FQNNGV.

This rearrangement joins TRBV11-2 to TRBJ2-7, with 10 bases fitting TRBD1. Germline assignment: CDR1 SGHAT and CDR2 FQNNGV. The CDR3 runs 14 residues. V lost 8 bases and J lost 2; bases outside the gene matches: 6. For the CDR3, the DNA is TGTGCCAGCGGGAGGACAGGGGGGCCCTACGAGCAGTACTTC. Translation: CASGRTGGPYEQYF.